This T cell receptor (beta chain) was captured in a study of cytomegalovirus exposure and HLA in healthy donors. Whole-study results and caveats: The classifier reportedly diagnosed cytomegalovirus status with high specificity and sensitivity.

Per germline, CDR1 MNHEY and CDR2 SVGAGI. V lost 5 bases, J lost 0 bases, and 13 bases lay in between. The CDR3 has 15 amino acids. With regard to this clone: Its specificity is not known.

Nominally healthy donors provided the samples, though records likely missed some immune exposures. Amplification used 60 Vbeta primers and 13 Jbeta primers. Sequencing used immunoSEQ multiplex PCR; TCRdb keeps in-frame clones, though not all of them. The sample includes about 210,000 clones, about four fifths of them seen just once. The rearrangement joins TRBV6-5 to TRBJ1-1; TRBD1 might be the D (6 bases). Specimen: PBMCs. This receptor was taken from a man aged 40-49 years in good health and CMV-seropositive. The CDR3 DNA reads as TGTGCCAGCAGTCAGCGACAGGCAATGAACACTGAAGCTTTCTTT. It specifies CASSQRQAMNTEAFF.